Each of the 23 T cell receptor beta chains below was sequenced from the same sample in a study of blood T cell repertoires in COVID-19. Here immunoSEQ multiplex PCR was the method, and the copy in TCRdb shows in-frame clones only, minus some. The sample carries about 240,000 clones, approximately 80% recorded once. Sequencing used peripheral blood. These receptors were collected from a woman of 80 years or more with acute or convalescent COVID-19.

The DNA for the CDR3 is TGTGCCAGCAGCGCAGGGCAAGCGAACACTGAAGCTTTCTTT. Translating gives CASSAGQANTEAFF. The chain employs TRBV6-5 and TRBJ1-1, with a tentative D call TRBD1 (5 bases). Trimming removed 6 bases at V and 1 base at J, with 12 bases between. This CDR3 has 14 amino acids. Germline assignment: CDR1 MNHEY and CDR2 SVGAGI.

This clone was seen once. The V call is TRBV5-1, the J call TRBJ2-7; the D gene is possibly TRBD2 (5 bases). This CDR3 is 13 amino acids long. V lost 0 bases, J lost 3 bases, and 7 bases lay in between. Germline loops: CDR1 SGHRS, CDR2 YFSETQ. CDR3 sequence: CASSLVGNYEQYF. The CDR3 nucleotides are TGCGCCAGCAGCTTGGTCGGGAACTACGAGCAGTACTTC.

This clone was recorded only once. The chain carries TRBV7-2 and TRBJ2-1; D might be TRBD2 (6 bases). Trimming took off 5 bases at V and 1 base at J, with 9 bases between the two ends. The CDR3 is made up of 14 amino acids. Germline V gene data show CDR1 as SGHTA and CDR2 as FQGNSA. The DNA for the CDR3 is TGTGCCAGCAGCCGGGGGTCTTCCTACAATGAGCAGTTCTTC. This gives the protein CASSRGSSYNEQFF.

The J gene is TRBJ2-4, the V gene TRBV2; TRBD1 might be the D (6 bases). The V and J ends lost 4 bases and 4 bases respectively, with 8 bases between them. CDR3 length: 13 amino acids. Per germline, CDR1 SNHLY and CDR2 FYNNEI. Written as DNA, the CDR3 is TGTGCCAGCAGTGGGCAGGGGAAAAACATTCAGTACTTC. This codes for CASSGQGKNIQYF.

The V and J genes are TRBV9 and TRBJ1-4; 7 bases align to TRBD1. The CDR3 is 16 amino acids. CDR1 SGDLS and CDR2 YYNGEE come from the germline V gene. With 0 bases clipped from V and 4 bases from J, the junction kept 6 bases outside the gene matches. In DNA form, the CDR3 reads TGTGCCAGCAGCGTAGCCTCCGGACAGGTTAATGAAAAACTGTTTTTT. Protein product: CASSVASGQVNEKLFF.

The chain employs TRBV7-6 and TRBJ1-4; 11 nucleotides agree with TRBD1. J gave up 8 bases and V 5 bases, and 7 bases lay outside the gene matches. Germline CDR1 reads SGHVS; CDR2 reads FNYEAQ. The CDR3 covers 15 residues. The CDR3 nucleotides are TGTGCCAGCAGCCGCAGGACAGGGGGCGACGAAAAACTGTTTTTT. Residues: CASSRRTGGDEKLFF.

The DNA for the CDR3 is TGTGCCAGCAGCTTAAAGCGGGGAACTGAAGCTTTCTTT. This gives the protein CASSLKRGTEAFF. The V gene is TRBV3-1 (or the pseudogene TRBV3-2), the J gene TRBJ1-1, with D unclear. The V and J ends lost 5 bases and 5 bases respectively, with 12 bases between them. Looked up from germline, CDR1 is LGHDT and CDR2 is YNNKEL (reference sequence). The CDR3 has 13 residues.

The V gene is TRBV12-3 or TRBV12-4, the J gene TRBJ1-1, with D maybe TRBD1 (6 bases). CDR3 length equals 11 residues. Trimming shortened V by 7 bases and J by 13 bases, and 16 bases separated the two germline ends. The chain's CDR3 is CASTPGEGVFF. CDR3 sequence (DNA): TGTGCCAGCACCCCAGGGGAGGGGGTTTTCTTT.

V and J are TRBV6-5 and TRBJ1-1; weak D call: TRBD1 (5 bases). In germline, CDR1 is MNHEY, CDR2 SVGAGI. The CDR3 runs 15 residues. The germline V and J ends were trimmed by 4 bases and 5 bases, with 17 bases remaining between them. CDR3 protein: CASSSRGGVGTEAFF. For the CDR3, the DNA is TGTGCCAGCAGTTCCCGGGGAGGGGTTGGGACTGAAGCTTTCTTT.

This clone was detected once. The chain combines TRBV6-2 or TRBV6-3 with TRBJ1-2; 7 nucleotides agree with TRBD1. CDR1 is MNHEY and CDR2 is SVGEGT in the germline V gene. With V trimmed by 4 bases and J by 4 bases, 12 bases remained unmatched. CDR3 length equals 16 residues. This chain's CDR3 is CASSSSGRGLIYGYTF. The CDR3 DNA reads TGTGCCAGCAGTTCATCCGGGAGGGGGCTGATCTATGGCTACACCTTC.

This clone was seen a handful of times. The chain links TRBV5-1 to TRBJ2-3; TRBD2 agrees at 15 bases. Germline V lookup: CDR1 SGHRS, CDR2 YFSETQ. This CDR3 has 17 amino acids. J was trimmed by 1 base and V by 4 bases; bases with no gene match: 4. CDR3 bases: TGCGCCAGCAGCCTCGGACTAGCGGGGGGGCGCACAGATACGCAGTATTTT. This sequence encodes CASSLGLAGGRTDTQYF. The whole variable domain, remainder taken from reference TRBV5-1 and TRBJ2-3, is KAGVTQTPRYLIKTRGQQVTLSCSPISGHRSVSWYQQTPGQGLQFLFEYFSETQRNKGNFPGRFSGRQFSNSRSEMNVSTLELGDSALYLCASSLGLAGGRTDTQYFGPGTRLTVL.

As concerns this clone: The sample has other DNA sequences that encode this CDR3 too. The rearrangement links TRBV28 to TRBJ1-2; D is undetermined. This CDR3 contains 14 residues. CDR1 and CDR2 (germline): MDHEN, SYDVKM. Trimming stripped 2 bases from V and 0 bases from J, with 7 bases between. CDR3 bases: TGTGCCAGCAGTTTAGCGGGGTCTAACTATGGCTACACCTTC. Protein: CASSLAGSNYGYTF.

The chain links TRBV5-1 to TRBJ1-2, with TRBD1 matching 8 bases. The CDR3 covers 14 residues. CDR1 SGHRS and CDR2 YFSETQ come from the germline V gene. The junction had 5 bases not matched to a gene; V was cut back by 7 bases and J by 0 bases. DNA for the CDR3: TGCGCCAGCGGACCGGGACAGGCTAACTATGGCTACACCTTC. Protein product: CASGPGQANYGYTF.

The chain joins TRBV14 to TRBJ1-2; 7 nucleotides line up with TRBD1. There are 13 residues in the CDR3. Germline values: CDR1 SGHDN, CDR2 FVKESK. Trimming cost V 7 bases and J 8 bases; bases outside gene matches: 10. The CDR3 here is CASNRQGLGGYTF. The DNA for the CDR3 is TGTGCCAGCAACCGACAGGGCCTGGGGGGCTACACCTTC. Using reference TRBV14 and TRBJ1-2 for the parts outside the CDR3, the full variable domain is EAGVTQFPSHSVIEKGQTVTLRCDPISGHDNLYWYRRVMGKEIKFLLHFVKESKQDESGMPNNRFLAERTGGTYSTLKVQPAELEDSGVYFCASNRQGLGGYTFGSGTRLTVV.

This chain joins TRBV6-6 and TRBJ1-6; the D is unclear. The germline V and J ends were trimmed by 5 bases and 7 bases, with 24 bases remaining between them. Per germline, CDR1 MNHNY and CDR2 SVGAGI (reference sequence). CDR3 length: 18 residues. The CDR3 DNA reads TGTGCCAGCAGTCCTACCTTAAACCACGGTACCCTCAATTCACCCCTCCACTTT. Encoded protein: CASSPTLNHGTLNSPLHF.

This clone was detected only a few times. J is TRBJ1-4 and V is TRBV11-1, with D perhaps matching TRBD1 (6 bases). This CDR3 has 16 residues. V shed 3 bases and J shed 3 bases, with 14 bases lying between them. Germline-derived CDR1 and CDR2 are SGHAT and FQDESV (reference sequence). The DNA of the CDR3 is TGTGCCAGCAGCTTGGGGTTGGGGGCCCCTAATGAAAAACTGTTTTTT. Its protein is CASSLGLGAPNEKLFF.

This clone appeared a few times. As DNA, the CDR3 is TGTGCCAGCAGTCCACGGACAGGGATCGGTCAGCCCCAGCATTTT. It specifies CASSPRTGIGQPQHF. The rearrangement links TRBV28 to TRBJ1-5, with 8 nucleotides matching TRBD1. V dropped 5 bases and J dropped 6; count of bases not matched to a gene: 9. The CDR3 covers 15 residues. Germline values: CDR1 MDHEN, CDR2 SYDVKM.

V is TRBV5-4 and J is TRBJ1-2; D call uncertain. The CDR3 runs 13 residues. Germline V gene data show CDR1 as SGHNT and CDR2 as YYREEE (reference sequence). Trimming took off 0 bases at V and 0 bases at J, with 3 bases between the two ends. The CDR3 reads CASSLGANYGYTF. CDR3 nucleotides: TGTGCCAGCAGCTTGGGCGCTAACTATGGCTACACCTTC.

For the CDR3, the DNA is TGTGCCAGCAGTGATATTACTAACTATGGCTACACCTTC. Its translation is CASSDITNYGYTF. The chain combines TRBV2 with TRBJ1-2; the D is unclear. This CDR3 contains 13 residues. CDR1 is SNHLY and CDR2 is FYNNEI in the germline V gene. Trimming stripped 3 bases from V and 0 bases from J, with 5 bases between.

The chain couples TRBV28 to TRBJ2-5, with D perhaps TRBD1 (6 bases). The germline V and J ends were trimmed by 6 bases and 1 base, with 9 bases remaining between them. Germline V gene lookup returns CDR1 MDHEN and CDR2 SYDVKM. The CDR3 is 13 residues long. The CDR3, as DNA: TGTGCCAGCAGAACAGGGCCCCAAGAGACCCAGTACTTC. Amino acid sequence: CASRTGPQETQYF.

J is TRBJ2-2 and V is TRBV10-1; D might be TRBD1 (7 bases). This CDR3 is built from 14 residues. Trimming pared 3 bases from V and 5 bases from J, leaving 10 bases between. Germline assignment: CDR1 WNHNN and CDR2 SYGVQD (reference sequence). CDR3 DNA: TGCGCCAGCAGTGACCCAGGGGGGACCGGGGAGCTGTTTTTT. This translates into CASSDPGGTGELFF.

The chain recombines TRBV15 with TRBJ2-1; D unclear. The ends were cut back, 5 bases at V and 6 bases at J, with 17 bases in the middle. The CDR3 contains 15 residues. Germline CDR1 LNHNV, CDR2 YYDKDF (reference sequence). The chain's CDR3 is CATSALPWPLNEQFF. Here the CDR3 DNA reads TGTGCCACCAGCGCCCTCCCCTGGCCCCTCAATGAGCAGTTCTTC.

The chain has TRBV20-1 and TRBJ2-5, with 8 positions matching TRBD2. The ends lost 3 bases at V and 4 bases at J; junction bases unmatched: 7. The CDR3 has 14 residues. Per germline, CDR1 DFQATT and CDR2 SNEGSKA (reference sequence). The CDR3 loop is CSASHSGVGETQYF. CDR3 DNA: TGCAGTGCTAGTCATAGCGGGGTGGGAGAGACCCAGTACTTC.